This T cell receptor beta chain is from a study of shared clonotypes between healthy human individuals (dated by TCRdb to about 2020). Some background on the complete study: The cohort included a few men and a couple of women between 18 and 49 years of age. To estimate repertoire size and how much clonotypes are shared between individuals, the study performed deep sequencing of blood TCR repertoires from 4 to 6 healthy adults. Libraries were prepared and TCR repertoires were sequenced by different laboratories using diverse techniques, in order to increase sequencing depth and limit assay-specific biases. Per donor, leukapheresis produced somewhere between about 0.94 and 9 billion PBMCs. The study at large found these results: Because the study included only a small number of donors, the genetic and exposure-history diversity represented was limited. Only blood was sampled, and tissue TCR repertoires likely differ from those in blood. Based on pairwise subsampling, the degree of clonotype sharing among donors was expected to be affected by sequencing depth.

Based on the germline V gene, the CDR1 and CDR2 sequences are LGHNA and YNFKEQ. V is trimmed back by 1 base and J by 5 bases, and the junction contains 10 bases that no gene match accounts for. The CDR3 starts with the cysteine, ends with the phenylalanine, and has 17 residues. Only the CDR3 region is kept as DNA, spanning 51 bases read in frame from base 1. TCR CDR3 regions were amplified from genomic DNA by multiplex PCR using the deep immunoSEQ assay. Genomic DNA extracted from each cell subset was distributed evenly over all wells of several immunoSEQ 96-well plates, and each plate served as one replicate. For unsorted PBMC, 250 to 350 ng genomic DNA, equal to 25,000 to 35,000 T cell genomes, was loaded into each replicate PCR. Unsorted PBMC genomic DNA was sequenced across ten immunoSEQ deep assay plates. Purified libraries were measured with a Qubit 3.0 fluorometer, size-checked on a Bioanalyzer 2100, and measured again with the KAPA Library Quantification kit. Every immunoSEQ 96-well plate was sequenced on a separate single-read 150-cycle Illumina NextSeq 550 flow cell. Per the source publication's procedure: Because the immunoSEQ output held only junctional sequences and lacked quality scores, the filtering could not match the filtering applied to full-length reads. To assign V/J genes and CDR3, sequences were annotated using PyIR, a Python wrapper for IgBLAST v1.9, with IMGT germline references. Any read was removed if the V/J assignment was weak (E-value above 1e-6), the CDR3 was missing, or the read contained stop codons, out-of-frame junctions, or ambiguous translated residues. V3J clonotypes were defined as sequences sharing an identical inferred V gene, J gene, and CDR3 amino acid sequence. To compute the percentage overlap between repertoires, the number of shared unique clonotypes was divided by the size of the smaller repertoire. Three approaches were used to assess repertoire richness: RTK rarefaction, the Chao1 estimator, and Recon v2.1 estimates of unobserved clonotypes. This immuneACCESS table, as held by TCRdb, lists in-frame sequences with V and J called but not all clones. Of the missing ones, under half trace to an unresolved V gene in checked studies; the others have no known cause. V, J and clone size are those of that table, while D and trimming were read from the DNA. This sample holds 450,000 to 550,000 clones; more than 65% were observed only once. The top ten clones comprise approximately 13% of the sample.

The donors were healthy, HIV-negative adults with no recently reported acute infections or vaccinations. Only Caucasian adults living in Nashville, Tennessee, USA were represented among the donors. In the unsorted samples, 85 million to 100 million PBMCs were counted, and genomic DNA was extracted using the QIAamp DNA Blood Mini kit. Blood was collected by leukapheresis, and PBMCs were isolated by Ficoll-Histopaque density gradient centrifugation and then cryopreserved in liquid nitrogen vapor phase. This clone was counted ten times or more. No antigen is known for it. No qualities accompany the bases; no much larger clone lies one base away.

Here the chain combines TRBV4-2 and TRBJ2-3, with 9 bases in between that match TRBD2. The sample was PBMCs. The source is a middle-aged woman in good health. Some clones in this sample may be carry-over from other donors' samples. The CDR3 reads as follows: CASSQAQSAGGGDTQYF. The nucleotides read TGTGCCAGCAGCCAAGCCCAATCGGCGGGAGGGGGAGATACGCAGTATTTT.